The next 30 T cell receptor beta chains were all read from a single sample in a study of vaccination effects on CD4 cells after COVID-19 (dated by TCRdb to the early 2020s). These receptors' targets are unknown. To identify antigen-specific CD4+ T cell clonotypes by their expansion, the ViraFEST assay first stimulated PBMC with viral peptide pools and then applied TCR sequencing. After about 9 days of culture, CD4+ T cells were isolated with the EasySep CD4+ T cell isolation kit. Participants received two doses of either the BNT162b2 or the mRNA-1273 mRNA SARS-CoV-2 vaccine. Library construction relied on the immunoSEQ multiplex PCR assay. TCRdb stores this immuneACCESS table with in-frame sequences only. Part of the clones is absent; in the studies checked, under half of the shortfall reflects unresolved V genes, and no reason is known for the rest. Across this sample there are about 66,000 clones, with around four fifths seen only once. Clones ranked in the top ten supply around 0.9% of the sample.

This material consisted of CD4+ T cells from PBMCs cultured with HCoV-OC43 spike peptides, taken after COVID-19 vaccination. This specimen's cell subset or site label, interpreted: HCoV-OC43 spike overlapping peptide pool stimulation. These receptors were obtained from a human donor who received a COVID-19 vaccine.

This chain connects TRBV30 to TRBJ1-1; perhaps TRBD1 as D (5 bases). With 1 base removed from V and 6 bases from J, the gap between germline ends came to 12 bases. CDR3 length: 13 amino acids. Germline-derived CDR1 and CDR2 are GTSNPN and SVGIG (reference sequence). CDR3 DNA sequence: TGTGCCTGGAGTGGGGGCTTCGGAGCTGAAGCTTTCTTT. It translates to CAWSGGFGAEAFF.

The gene calls are TRBV6-6 and TRBJ2-1; 12 bases fit TRBD2. CDR3 length: 15 residues. Per germline, CDR1 MNHNY and CDR2 SVGAGI (reference sequence). Unmatched junction bases numbered 8, after V lost 6 bases and J lost 8 bases. The CDR3 bases are TGTGCCAGCAGCCCGCTAGCGGGGGGGCGTGATGAGCAGTTCTTC. It is translated as CASSPLAGGRDEQFF.

CDR3 DNA: TGTGCCAGCAGCTTAGTTGATAGCAGCACAGATACGCAGTATTTT. Translation: CASSLVDSSTDTQYF. This chain uses TRBV7-6 with TRBJ2-3, with D unclear. V was pared by 1 base and J by 0 bases, with 8 bases between. The CDR3 runs 15 residues. CDR1 is SGHVS and CDR2 is FNYEAQ in the germline V gene.

This clone occurred a few times. V is TRBV7-3 and J is TRBJ2-3; 8 nucleotides line up with TRBD2. Unmatched junction bases numbered 6, after V lost 2 bases and J lost 2 bases. CDR3 size: 16 residues. Per the germline V gene, CDR1 is SGHTA and CDR2 is FQGTGA. For the CDR3, the DNA is TGTGCCAGCAGCTTATTTACTAGCGGCCTCACAGATACGCAGTATTTT. This encodes CASSLFTSGLTDTQYF.

The chain joins TRBV5-8 to TRBJ2-7; D perhaps matches TRBD2 (7 bases). Germline CDR1 reads SGHTS; CDR2 reads YDEGEE. With 0 bases removed from V and 3 bases from J, the gap between germline ends came to 25 bases. This CDR3 has 19 residues. DNA of the CDR3: TGTGCCAGCAGCTTGGTGGGGGGGGCCAATAACCCCCTAGGCTACGAGCAGTACGTC. Encoded protein: CASSLVGGANNPLGYEQYV.

V gene TRBV7-9 combines with J gene TRBJ1-1, with a possible D match to TRBD1 (6 bases). Germline V gene lookup returns CDR1 SEHNR and CDR2 FQNEAQ (reference sequence). The length of the CDR3 is 17 residues. The V and J ends lost 1 base and 7 bases respectively, with 22 bases between them. For the CDR3, the DNA is TGTGCCAGCAGCTTAGAGGTTTACGGGGGGGCGGGTGGTGAAGCTTTCTTT. Protein sequence: CASSLEVYGGAGGEAFF.

The rearrangement uses TRBV5-1 and TRBJ2-3, with TRBD2 matching over 13 bases. Germline loops: CDR1 SGHRS, CDR2 YFSETQ. The V segment lost 4 bases and the J segment 0 bases; nucleotides outside the gene matches: 8. The CDR3 loop spans 18 amino acids. CDR3 bases: TGCGCCAGCAGCCCCGGGACTAGCGGGGAAGCTAGCACAGATACGCAGTATTTT. It translates to CASSPGTSGEASTDTQYF.

The chain combines TRBV6-5 with TRBJ1-3; D possibly corresponds to TRBD1 (6 bases). The CDR3 extends over 14 amino acids. Trimming stripped 2 bases from V and 2 bases from J, with 7 bases between. Germline V gene data show CDR1 as MNHEY and CDR2 as SVGAGI. In DNA, the CDR3 is TGTGCCAGCAGTTACCGGACAGCTGGAAACACCATATATTTT. This translates into CASSYRTAGNTIYF.

The chain's CDR3 is CASSGQGARQETQYF. The DNA of the CDR3 is TGCGCCAGCAGCGGGCAGGGGGCACGCCAAGAGACCCAGTACTTC. The chain employs TRBV10-2 and TRBJ2-5; 8 bases fit TRBD1. The trim removed 6 bases at V and 1 base at J, leaving 7 bases unmatched. The germline V gene has CDR1 WSHSY and CDR2 SAAADI. CDR3 length: 15 residues.

The rearrangement uses TRBV5-5 and TRBJ2-3; TRBD2 is a possible D gene (5 bases). This CDR3 is 15 amino acids long. The germline gives CDR1 SGHKS, CDR2 YYEKEE (reference sequence). V lost 0 bases, J lost 6 bases, and 14 bases lay in between. DNA of the CDR3: TGTGCCAGCAGCTTGGGGTCCGTCCGAGGGGATACGCAGTATTTT. Translated, it gives CASSLGSVRGDTQYF.

This clone is a singleton in its sample. The J gene is TRBJ1-3, the V gene TRBV6-5, with D perhaps TRBD1 (5 bases). The germline CDR1 and CDR2 sequences are MNHEY and SVGAGI. V lost 6 bases and J lost 1, with 13 bases in between. The CDR3 has 15 residues. The CDR3 nucleotides are TGTGCCAGCAGGGTATACGGGACGTCTGGAAACACCATATATTTT. This encodes CASRVYGTSGNTIYF.

This chain links TRBV5-1 with TRBJ1-1; D perhaps matches TRBD1 (6 bases). Germline V lookup: CDR1 SGHRS, CDR2 YFSETQ. This CDR3 comprises 14 residues. Trimming cost V 6 bases and J 4 bases, with 16 bases left between them. The CDR3 DNA sequence: TGCGCCAGCAAGACCGCTTTAGGGGGCACTGAAGCTTTCTTT. Translated, it gives CASKTALGGTEAFF.

This chain joins TRBV6-1 and TRBJ2-1, with 10 bases aligning to TRBD2. The V segment lost 4 bases and the J segment 4 bases; nucleotides outside the gene matches: 7. Per the germline V gene, CDR1 is MNHNS and CDR2 is SASEGT. The CDR3 has 16 residues. The CDR3 region is CASSGPLAGGYNEQFF. In nucleotides, the CDR3 is TGTGCCAGCAGTGGTCCCTTAGCGGGGGGATACAATGAGCAGTTCTTC.

The chain employs TRBV29-1 and TRBJ2-3, with TRBD1 matching over 7 bases. V gave up 7 bases and J gave up 0 bases; unmatched junction bases: 4. Germline V lookup: CDR1 SQVTM, CDR2 ANQGSEA. CDR3 length: 13 residues. In nucleotides, the CDR3 is TGCAGCGCCGACAGGGTGAGCACAGATACGCAGTATTTT. Translation: CSADRVSTDTQYF.

This clone has only one observation. The chain combines TRBV18 with TRBJ2-5; D is perhaps TRBD2 (6 bases). The V gene's germline CDR1 is KGHSH and CDR2 LQKENI. The CDR3 is made up of 15 amino acids. The V end was cut by 3 bases, the J end by 5 bases, with 16 bases between. CDR3 loop: CASSPLGGATETQYF. The CDR3 nucleotides are TGTGCCAGCTCACCGCTGGGCGGGGCCACCGAGACCCAGTACTTC. The full variable domain, its missing parts supplied by reference TRBV18 and TRBJ2-5, is NAGVMQNPRHLVRRRGQEARLRCSPMKGHSHVYWYRQLPEEGLKFMVYLQKENIIDESGMPKERFSAEFPKEGPSILRIQQVVRGDSAAYFCASSPLGGATETQYFGPGTRLLVL.

The chain combines TRBV10-3 with TRBJ2-7; TRBD1 matches 8 bases. The CDR3 has 14 amino acids. The germline V gene encodes CDR1 ENHRY and CDR2 SYGVKD. J gave up 3 bases and V 6 bases, and 7 bases lay outside the gene matches. CDR3 region: CAIRSDREGYEQYV. The CDR3, as DNA: TGTGCCATCAGATCGGACAGGGAAGGCTACGAGCAGTACGTC.

This clone appeared a single time. The genes are TRBV20-1 and TRBJ1-4; D gene ambiguous. Trimming pared 3 bases from V and 8 bases from J, leaving 7 bases between. Germline V gene lookup returns CDR1 DFQATT and CDR2 SNEGSKA (reference sequence). The CDR3 has 11 residues. CDR3: CSASYNEKLFF. In nucleotides, the CDR3 is TGCAGTGCTAGTTATAACGAAAAACTGTTTTTT.

This clone occurred a few times. The rearrangement joins TRBV25-1 to TRBJ2-1; D may match TRBD1 or TRBD2 (5 bases each). This CDR3 spans 15 amino acids. Germline CDR1 reads MGHDK; CDR2 reads SYGVNS. Trimming removed 4 bases from V and 4 bases from J, with 14 bases in between. The CDR3 sequence: CASSGIYGGYNEQFF. The CDR3 nucleotides are TGTGCCAGCAGTGGTATTTATGGGGGTTACAATGAGCAGTTCTTC.

The rearrangement uses TRBV19 and TRBJ2-3; no clear D. CDR1 is LNHDA, CDR2 SQIVND, per germline (reference sequence). The V gene lost 3 bases and the J gene lost 3 bases, with 22 bases spanning the gap. The CDR3 runs to 18 residues. The CDR3 region is CASSMVRSDTRGTDTQYF. CDR3 DNA sequence: TGTGCCAGTAGTATGGTCAGGAGCGATACGCGTGGTACAGATACGCAGTATTTT.

This clone was observed a few times. The rearrangement joins TRBV7-3 to TRBJ2-7, with 9 positions matching TRBD1. In germline, CDR1 is SGHTA, CDR2 FQGTGA. V was clipped by 5 bases and J by 6 bases; unmatched bases: 5. CDR3 length: 13 residues. The CDR3 DNA reads as TGTGCCAGCAGCCCCCTGGACAGGGGCGAGCAGTACGTC. It encodes CASSPLDRGEQYV.

This chain uses TRBV6-5 with TRBJ2-5; 10 nucleotides match TRBD1. CDR3 length: 15 amino acids. CDR1 and CDR2 from the germline V gene are MNHEY and SVGAGI. Trimming cost V 6 bases and J 2 bases; bases outside gene matches: 6. The CDR3 nucleotides are TGTGCCAGCAGCGACCCGGGACAGGGGCAAGAGACCCAGTACTTC. This gives the protein CASSDPGQGQETQYF.

J is TRBJ1-2 and V is TRBV3-1 (or the pseudogene TRBV3-2), with a possible D match to TRBD1 (5 bases). The length of the CDR3 is 14 residues. From germline, CDR1 is LGHDT and CDR2 YNNKEL (reference sequence). Trimming cost V 0 bases and J 8 bases, with 13 bases left between them. CDR3 sequence (DNA): TGTGCCAGCAGCCAAGATCAGGGTATAGGGGGCTACACCTTC. Its protein is CASSQDQGIGGYTF.

V is TRBV14 and J is TRBJ2-5; maybe TRBD1 (6 bases). The CDR3 extends over 15 amino acids. V was pared by 1 base and J by 4 bases, with 13 bases between. The V gene's germline CDR1 is SGHDN and CDR2 FVKESK. The DNA for the CDR3 is TGTGCCAGCAGCCAAGTTCCAGGGGTTGGAGAGACCCAGTACTTC. Its protein is CASSQVPGVGETQYF.

The V gene is TRBV7-2, the J gene TRBJ2-2; D call uncertain. The CDR3 length is 18 residues. Germline loops: CDR1 SGHTA, CDR2 FQGNSA. V was shortened by 5 bases and J by 0 bases, with 19 bases between the two germline ends. Written as DNA, the CDR3 is TGTGCCAGCAGCCCAGAGATTTGGGCAGGCCCGAACACCGGGGAGCTGTTTTTT. Protein: CASSPEIWAGPNTGELFF.

The V call is TRBV24-1, the J call TRBJ2-7, with 7 bases that match TRBD1. This CDR3 contains 12 residues. Germline CDR1 reads KGHDR; CDR2 reads SFDVKD. After removal of 12 bases from V and 2 bases from J, the junction contained 6 bases not matched to a gene. Here the CDR3 reads CAGPGQTYEQYV. The CDR3 nucleotides are TGTGCCGGACCGGGACAGACCTACGAGCAGTACGTC.

The chain is built from TRBV6-5 and TRBJ2-1, with D possibly TRBD2 on 5 matching bases. The CDR3 contains 13 residues. Trimming pared 2 bases from V and 7 bases from J, leaving 9 bases between. CDR1 is MNHEY and CDR2 is SVGAGI in the germline V gene. The DNA of the CDR3 is TGTGCCAGCAGTTACGCCCCGGGGAATGAGCAGTTCTTC. Translating it yields CASSYAPGNEQFF.

The rearrangement joins TRBV4-3 to TRBJ1-6; no reliable D call. The CDR3 spans 14 residues. Trimming pared 0 bases from V and 10 bases from J, leaving 10 bases between. Looked up from germline, CDR1 is LGHNA and CDR2 is YSLEER. The CDR3: CASSQEQVPSPLHF. Written as DNA, the CDR3 is TGCGCCAGCAGCCAAGAGCAGGTGCCATCACCCCTCCACTTT.

The chain has TRBV2 and TRBJ1-2; TRBD1 might be the D (5 bases). Trimming shortened V by 2 bases and J by 3 bases, and 10 bases separated the two germline ends. Germline V gives CDR1 SNHLY, CDR2 FYNNEI. The CDR3 consists of 14 residues. CDR3: CASSEFQGDYGYTF. CDR3 in DNA: TGTGCCAGCAGTGAATTTCAGGGAGACTATGGCTACACCTTC.

The V gene is TRBV15, the J gene TRBJ1-2, with 7 bases lining up with TRBD1. Germline V gene data show CDR1 as LNHNV and CDR2 as YYDKDF (reference sequence). J lost 5 bases, V lost 0 bases, and 9 bases had no gene match. The CDR3 spans 16 residues. The CDR3 DNA reads TGTGCCACCAGCAGAGACCTCGGACAGGAGAATTATGGCTACACCTTC. Translation gives CATSRDLGQENYGYTF.

The chain recombines TRBV28 with TRBJ1-4; perhaps TRBD1 as D (5 bases). Trimming shortened V by 7 bases and J by 6 bases, and 12 bases separated the two germline ends. The length of the CDR3 is 13 residues. Germline assignment: CDR1 MDHEN and CDR2 SYDVKM. The CDR3, as DNA: TGTGCCAGCACTTCAGGGATGGATGAAAAACTGTTTTTT. Translating it yields CASTSGMDEKLFF.